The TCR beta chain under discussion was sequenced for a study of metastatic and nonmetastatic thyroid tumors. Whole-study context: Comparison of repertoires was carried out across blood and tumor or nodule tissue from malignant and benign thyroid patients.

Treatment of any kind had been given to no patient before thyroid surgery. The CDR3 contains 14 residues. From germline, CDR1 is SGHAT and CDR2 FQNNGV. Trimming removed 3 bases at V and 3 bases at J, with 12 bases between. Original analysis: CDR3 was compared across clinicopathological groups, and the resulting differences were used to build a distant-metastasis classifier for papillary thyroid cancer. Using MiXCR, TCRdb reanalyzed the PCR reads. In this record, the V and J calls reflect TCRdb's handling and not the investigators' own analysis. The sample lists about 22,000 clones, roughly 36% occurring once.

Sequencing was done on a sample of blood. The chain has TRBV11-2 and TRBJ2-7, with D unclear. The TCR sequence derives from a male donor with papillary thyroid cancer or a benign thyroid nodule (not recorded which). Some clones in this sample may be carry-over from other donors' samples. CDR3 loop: CASSFSHFYYEQYF. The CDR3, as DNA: TGTGCCAGCAGCTTTAGCCATTTTTACTACGAGCAGTACTTC. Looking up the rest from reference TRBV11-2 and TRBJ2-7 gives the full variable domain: EAGVAQSPRYKIIEKRQSVAFWCNPISGHATLYWYQQILGQGPKLLIQFQNNGVVDDSQLPKDRFSAERLKGVDSTLKIQPAKLEDSAVYLCASSFSHFYYEQYFGPGTRLTVT.